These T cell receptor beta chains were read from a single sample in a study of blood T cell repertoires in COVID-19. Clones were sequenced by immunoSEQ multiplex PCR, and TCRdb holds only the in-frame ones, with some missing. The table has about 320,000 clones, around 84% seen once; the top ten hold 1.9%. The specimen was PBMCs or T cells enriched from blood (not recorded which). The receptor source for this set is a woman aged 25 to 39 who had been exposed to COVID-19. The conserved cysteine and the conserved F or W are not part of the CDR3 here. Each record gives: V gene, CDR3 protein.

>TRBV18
ASSPRSRTDSNQPQH
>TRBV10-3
AISERGAGYNEQF
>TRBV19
ASSQGKGQPQH
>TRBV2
ASSEARGTDTQY
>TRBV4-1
ASSQDVRAHEQY
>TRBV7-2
ASSLFSRGGHGYT
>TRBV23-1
ASKTRDRDNEQY
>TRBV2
ASSSQDLSGYT
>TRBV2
ASRTGGNEKLF
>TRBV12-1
ASLHRQGECGANVLT
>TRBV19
ASSLSGRLDEQF
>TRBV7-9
ASSLSVAGSGNTIY
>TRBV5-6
ATGGLADPTDTQY
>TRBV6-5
ASSPDRVAGYT
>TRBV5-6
ASSLAGGSGNTIY
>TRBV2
ATPKGRGETQY
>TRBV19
ASSILITDTQY